One and the same sample provided the 10 T cell receptor beta chains below, sequenced in a study of radiotherapy plus CTLA-4 blockade in lung cancer. Generated by immunoSEQ multiplex PCR, the TCRdb table keeps only in-frame clones and is missing some. This table has about 120,000 clones, 90% appearing once. The material was peripheral blood, obtained from a patient treated with radiotherapy plus ipilimumab. Receptor source: a human donor with non-small cell lung cancer that progressed on radiotherapy plus ipilimumab.

This sequence joins TRBV15 and TRBJ2-7; D not resolved. The CDR3 spans 14 residues. CDR1 and CDR2 from the germline V gene are LNHNV and YYDKDF (reference sequence). V was cut by 0 bases and J by 2 bases, with 8 bases left in between. Here the CDR3 reads CATSREIGAYEQYF. The CDR3 DNA reads as TGTGCCACCAGCAGAGAGATCGGTGCCTACGAGCAGTACTTC.

The chain carries TRBV4-1 and TRBJ1-2; D not certain. The CDR3 spans 15 residues. Trimming took 0 bases from V and 7 from J, leaving 15 bases between them. The germline gives CDR1 MGHRA, CDR2 YSYEKL. CDR3: CASSQESRLTSGYTF. The CDR3 bases are TGCGCCAGCAGCCAAGAATCAAGACTCACGAGTGGCTACACCTTC.

The chain joins TRBV18 to TRBJ2-2; TRBD2 aligns across 13 bases. V lost 6 bases to trimming and J lost 6 bases; unmatched junction nucleotides: 10. Germline-derived CDR1 and CDR2 are KGHSH and LQKENI. The CDR3 covers 17 residues. CDR3 coding DNA: TGTGCCAGCTCTCCTAGAGGACTAGCGGGAGTCGCCGGGGAGCTGTTTTTT. It yields the protein CASSPRGLAGVAGELFF.

This clone was recorded only once. At one of its ends the junction is not consistent with the germline gene, which may arise from a read error. The CDR3 spells CASSVGRGETQYF. Written as DNA, the CDR3 is TGTGCTAGTAGTGTGGGAAGGGGAGAGACCCAGTACTTC. The chain recombines TRBV19 with TRBJ2-5, with a tentative D call TRBD1 (5 bases). The CDR3 extends over 13 amino acids. From germline, CDR1 is LNHDA and CDR2 SQIVND (reference sequence). The variable domain in full, with the rest retrieved from reference TRBV19 and TRBJ2-5, is DGGITQSPKYLFRKEGQNVTLSCEQNLNHDAMYWYRQDPGQGLRLIYYSQIVNDFQKGDIAEGYSVSREKKESFPLTVTSAQKNPTAFYLCASSVGRGETQYFGPGTRLLVL.

A single count supports this clone. The chain combines TRBV19 with TRBJ1-5, with D perhaps matching TRBD1 (6 bases). Per germline, CDR1 LNHDA and CDR2 SQIVND (reference sequence). The CDR3 sequence is 16 residues long. V lost 3 bases and J 2 bases, leaving 14 bases between the germline ends. The CDR3 spells CASSIEGAGGNQPQHF. Here the CDR3 DNA reads TGTGCCAGTAGTATCGAAGGAGCAGGGGGCAATCAGCCCCAGCATTTT.

This clone was seen a single time. The V call is TRBV20-1, the J call TRBJ1-1; D uncertain. Trimming shortened V by 0 bases and J by 6 bases, and 5 bases separated the two germline ends. The CDR3 is made up of 11 amino acids. Germline CDR1 reads DFQATT; CDR2 reads SNEGSKA (reference sequence). This chain's CDR3 is CSAREAAEAFF. DNA for the CDR3: TGCAGTGCTAGAGAGGCGGCTGAAGCTTTCTTT.

The V and J genes are TRBV29-1 and TRBJ2-3; perhaps D is TRBD1 or TRBD2 (6 bases each). Germline values: CDR1 SQVTM, CDR2 ANQGSEA. The CDR3 totals 13 residues. V was shortened by 7 bases and J by 0 bases, with 11 bases between the two germline ends. The CDR3 reads CSAEGGSTDTQYF. The CDR3 nucleotides are TGCAGCGCTGAGGGGGGTAGCACAGATACGCAGTATTTT.

The V call is TRBV4-1, the J call TRBJ2-1, with 14 bases aligning to TRBD2. V shed 0 bases, J shed 4 bases, and the junction held 8 bases outside the gene matches. The CDR3 consists of 19 residues. Germline lookup yields CDR1 MGHRA and CDR2 YSYEKL. CDR3 region: CASSQELTSGRATYNEQFF. In nucleotides, the CDR3 is TGCGCCAGCAGCCAAGAGCTGACTAGCGGGAGGGCTACTTACAATGAGCAGTTCTTC.

This clone came up once. The chain joins TRBV4-2 to TRBJ2-5; D is ambiguous. Germline CDR1 and CDR2: LGHNA and YNFKEQ. V dropped 6 bases and J dropped 2 bases, with 10 bases sitting between them. The CDR3 is 13 amino acids. CDR3 in amino acids: CASRHTEQETQYF. Here the CDR3 DNA reads TGTGCCAGCAGACACACAGAACAAGAGACCCAGTACTTC.

Points on this clone: The junction departs from germline at one end; a sequencing error may be responsible. V gene TRBV5-6 combines with J gene TRBJ2-3; 10 bases fit TRBD2. The CDR3 covers 18 residues. CDR1 is SGHDT, CDR2 YYEEEE, per germline. The CDR3 loop reads CASGFFVEAGGRADTQYF. The CDR3, as DNA: TGTGCCAGCGGCTTTTTCGTCGAAGCGGGAGGGAGGGCAGATACGCAGTATTTT.